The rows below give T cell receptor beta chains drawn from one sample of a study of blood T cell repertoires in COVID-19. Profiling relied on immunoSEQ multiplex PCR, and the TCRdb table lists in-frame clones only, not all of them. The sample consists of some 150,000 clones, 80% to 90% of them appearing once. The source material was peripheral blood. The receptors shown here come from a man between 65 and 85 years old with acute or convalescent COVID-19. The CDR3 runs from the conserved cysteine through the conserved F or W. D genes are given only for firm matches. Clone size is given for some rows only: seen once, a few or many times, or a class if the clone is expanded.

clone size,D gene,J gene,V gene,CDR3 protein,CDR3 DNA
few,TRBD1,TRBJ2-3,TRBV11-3,CASSPDRASTDTQYF,TGTGCCAGCAGCCCCGACAGGGCTAGCACAGATACGCAGTATTTT
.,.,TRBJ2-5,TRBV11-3,CASSTGLETQYF,TGTGCCAGCAGCACGGGACTAGAGACCCAGTACTTC
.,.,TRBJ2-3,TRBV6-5,CASSYRSRESGTQYF,TGTGCCAGCAGTTACCGGTCGCGGGAAAGCGGTACGCAGTATTTT
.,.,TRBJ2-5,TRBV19,CASSIVTSGARETQYF,TGTGCCAGTAGTATAGTGACGTCAGGGGCTCGGGAGACCCAGTACTTC
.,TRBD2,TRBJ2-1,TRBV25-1,CASSEVSGSSEQFF,TGTGCCAGCAGTGAGGTTAGCGGGAGTTCTGAGCAGTTCTTC
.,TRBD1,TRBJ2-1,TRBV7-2,CASSSGQGSYNEQFF,TGTGCCAGCAGCTCAGGACAGGGCTCCTACAATGAGCAGTTCTTC
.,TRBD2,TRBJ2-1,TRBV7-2,CASSLVPSGYNEQFF,TGTGCCAGCAGCTTAGTGCCTAGCGGCTACAATGAGCAGTTCTTC
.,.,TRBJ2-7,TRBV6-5,CARGAHEQYF,TGTGCCAGGGGCGCCCACGAGCAGTACTTC
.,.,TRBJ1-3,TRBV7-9,CASSLAAGSSVLSGNTIYF,TGTGCCAGCAGCTTAGCAGCAGGGTCTTCGGTACTCTCTGGAAACACCATATATTTT
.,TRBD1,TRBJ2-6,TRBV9,CASSADHRGGNVLTF,TGTGCCAGCAGCGCCGACCACAGGGGTGGCAACGTCCTGACTTTC
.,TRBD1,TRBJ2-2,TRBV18,CASSQRQGGNTGELFF,TGTGCCAGCTCACAACGACAGGGGGGGAACACCGGGGAGCTGTTTTTT
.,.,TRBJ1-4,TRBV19,CASGQAGTSYEKLFF,TGTGCCAGTGGACAAGCGGGAACTTCCTATGAAAAACTGTTTTTT
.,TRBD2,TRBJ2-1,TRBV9,CASSVGWASGNNEQFF,TGTGCCAGCAGCGTAGGTTGGGCTAGCGGGAACAATGAGCAGTTCTTC
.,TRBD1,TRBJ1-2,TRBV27,CASSSGDRGRSFYGYTF,TGTGCCAGCAGTTCCGGGGACAGGGGGCGTTCATTCTATGGCTACACCTTC
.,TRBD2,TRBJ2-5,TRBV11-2,CASSGTGGLAGTQETQYF,TGTGCCAGCAGCGGGACAGGGGGACTAGCGGGGACCCAAGAGACCCAGTACTTC
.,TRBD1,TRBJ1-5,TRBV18,CASSSGQGSQPQHF,TGTGCCAGCTCATCAGGACAGGGGAGTCAGCCCCAGCATTTT
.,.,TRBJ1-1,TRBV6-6,CASSWGHLLNTEAFF,TGTGCCAGCAGTTGGGGACACCTCTTGAACACTGAAGCTTTCTTT
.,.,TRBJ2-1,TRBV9,CASSGDSVSYNEQFF,TGTGCCAGCAGCGGGGACTCAGTTTCCTACAATGAGCAGTTCTTC
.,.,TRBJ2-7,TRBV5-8,CASSQDYSYEQYF,TGTGCCAGCAGTCAGGACTACTCCTACGAGCAGTACTTC
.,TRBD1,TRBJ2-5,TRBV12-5,CASAEDRGTGVFETQYF,TGTGCTAGTGCCGAAGACAGGGGAACGGGGGTTTTCGAGACCCAGTACTTC
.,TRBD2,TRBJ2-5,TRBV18,CASSPPGLAYGETQYF,TGTGCCAGCTCACCACCGGGACTAGCATATGGAGAGACCCAGTACTTC
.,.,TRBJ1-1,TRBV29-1,CSGRQTYTEAFF,TGCAGCGGTCGACAGACCTACACTGAAGCTTTCTTT
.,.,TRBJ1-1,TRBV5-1,CASSLRGMNTEAFF,TGCGCCAGCAGCTTACGAGGTATGAACACTGAAGCTTTCTTT
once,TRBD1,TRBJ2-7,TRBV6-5,CASRPTGGGYEQYF,TGTGCCAGCAGGCCAACAGGGGGCGGCTACGAGCAGTACTTC
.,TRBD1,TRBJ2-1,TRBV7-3,CASSSTGTVYNEQFF,TGTGCCAGCAGCTCAACCGGGACAGTTTACAATGAGCAGTTCTTC
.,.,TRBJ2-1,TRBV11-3,CASSETTGINNEQFF,TGTGCCAGCAGCGAAACCACCGGGATAAACAATGAGCAGTTCTTC